These 26 T cell receptor beta chains originate from one sample sequenced in a study of identical twins. Using its own MiXCR run on the 5' RACE reads, TCRdb lists one record per CDR3 protein. The table shows roughly 1,500,000 distinct CDR3 sequences, with roughly a third occurring only once. The sample was cord blood. These receptors were taken from a newborn girl in good health.

A few counts support this clonotype. The chain joins TRBV20-1 to TRBJ2-5; TRBD2 matches 11 bases. The J call may be incorrect, as the DNA end agrees better with TRBJ2-7. Per the germline V gene, CDR1 is DFQATT and CDR2 is SNEGSKA (reference sequence). CDR3 length: 17 residues. The CDR3 is CSARPIAGGPWSYEQYF. In DNA form, the CDR3 reads TGCAGTGCTAGACCCATAGCGGGGGGGCCTTGGTCGTACGAGCAGTACTTC.

The CDR3: CASMGVYGYTF. Here the CDR3 DNA reads TGTGCCAGTATGGGAGTATATGGCTACACCTTC. The chain uses TRBV19 and TRBJ1-2, with unresolved D. V lost 7 bases to trimming and J lost 5 bases, with 8 bases between them. The length of the CDR3 is 11 residues. The germline CDR1 and CDR2 sequences are LNHDA and SQIVND (reference sequence).

A note on this clonotype: It may be a read error: a sequence one base away is much more abundant. The V gene is TRBV5-1, the J gene TRBJ2-5, with D hard to call. The CDR3 extends over 13 amino acids. Germline CDR1 reads SGHRS; CDR2 reads YFSETQ. The germline V and J ends were trimmed by 5 bases and 11 bases, with 19 bases remaining between them. CDR3 DNA sequence: TGCGCCAGCAGTCATGACGGATACAATGAGCAGTACTTC. Translation: CASSHDGYNEQYF.

The J gene is TRBJ1-5, the V gene TRBV28; 7 bases line up with TRBD1. Germline CDR1 and CDR2: MDHEN and SYDVKM. Losses at the gene ends were 7 bases for V and 3 bases for J; bases not matched to a gene: 6. The CDR3 loop spans 14 amino acids. The CDR3 is CASTGQLFNQPQHF. The CDR3 DNA reads TGTGCCAGCACGGGACAGCTTTTCAATCAGCCCCAGCATTTT.

Only a few counts were recorded for this clonotype. The CDR3 spells CASSLVGRSLAYNEQFF. The CDR3 DNA reads TGTGCCAGCAGCTTAGTGGGCAGGTCCTTGGCCTACAATGAGCAGTTCTTC. V gene TRBV7-9 combines with J gene TRBJ2-1; D not certain. V gave up 1 base and J gave up 2 bases, with 15 bases separating them. The CDR3 spans 17 residues. CDR1 SEHNR and CDR2 FQNEAQ come from the germline V gene (reference sequence). The full variable domain, its missing parts supplied by reference TRBV7-9 and TRBJ2-1, is DTGVSQNPRHKITKRGQNVTFRCDPISEHNRLYWYRQTLGQGPEFLTYFQNEAQLEKSRLLSDRFSAERPKGSFSTLEIQRTEQGDSAMYLCASSLVGRSLAYNEQFFGPGTRLTVL.

The chain uses TRBV10-3 and TRBJ2-1; the match to TRBD2 covers 13 bases. The ends lost 5 bases at V and 7 bases at J; junction bases unmatched: 5. The CDR3 has 15 residues. The germline gives CDR1 ENHRY, CDR2 SYGVKD. CDR3 residues: CAISFTSGRVNEQFF. The CDR3 DNA reads as TGTGCCATCAGTTTTACTAGCGGGAGGGTTAATGAGCAGTTCTTC.

A remark on this clonotype: One end of the junction does not line up with germline, which may come from a read error. The chain combines TRBV5-1 with TRBJ1-1, with unresolved D. The CDR3 spans 15 residues. From germline, CDR1 is SGHRS and CDR2 YFSETQ. Here the CDR3 DNA reads TGCGCCAGCAGATTGGAGGAGGGCCTGAACACTGAAGCTTTCTTT. Its translation is CASRLEEGLNTEAFF.

V is TRBV27 and J is TRBJ1-1; unclear D gene. There are 15 residues in the CDR3. Germline CDR1 MNHEY, CDR2 SMNVEV (reference sequence). V was shortened by 1 base and J by 2 bases, with 11 bases between the two germline ends. CDR3 bases: TGTGCCAGCAGTTTATACCCCGCGGCTAACACTGAAGCTTTCTTT. Translation: CASSLYPAANTEAFF.

Notes on this clonotype: At one end the junction does not follow the germline gene, possibly because of a read error. The V gene is TRBV11-2, the J gene TRBJ2-3; D uncertain. CDR3 length equals 13 residues. Germline lookup yields CDR1 SGHAT and CDR2 FQNNGV. The CDR3 loop reads CVSSLSIGDTQYF. CDR3 coding DNA: TGTGTCAGCAGCTTAAGCATCGGAGATACGCAGTATTTT.

This clonotype was observed at least ten times. This chain joins TRBV12-3 or TRBV12-4 and TRBJ1-2; D may be TRBD1 (6 bases). V lost 6 bases and J lost 2, with 13 bases in between. CDR3 length: 14 residues. CDR3 sequence: CASRGPGQNYGYTF. CDR3 nucleotides: TGTGCCAGCAGGGGCCCGGGACAAAACTATGGCTACACCTTC.

The J gene is TRBJ2-5, the V gene TRBV3-1; D gene unclear. The J call could be wrong; TRBJ2-1 is a better fit for the DNA end. Per the germline V gene, CDR1 is LGHDT and CDR2 is YNNKEL (reference sequence). The CDR3 sequence is 14 residues long. The CDR3 DNA is TGTGCCAGCAGCCAAGATATACGGAAAGAGACCCAGTTCTTC. Residues: CASSQDIRKETQFF.

This clonotype was observed a few times. The chain recombines TRBV5-1 with TRBJ2-1; 12 bases line up with TRBD2. The CDR3 spans 17 residues. After removal of 4 bases from V and 5 bases from J, the junction contained 10 bases not matched to a gene. Germline V CDR1 and CDR2: SGHRS, YFSETQ. The CDR3 DNA reads as TGCGCCAGCAGCCCGGGACTAGCGGGCGGGTATGACAATGAGCAGTTCTTC. Protein: CASSPGLAGGYDNEQFF.

This clonotype came up once. The V gene is TRBV30, the J gene TRBJ1-5; 10 bases are a match to TRBD1. V gave up 3 bases and J gave up 10 bases; unmatched junction bases: 9. The CDR3 runs 14 residues. Germline values: CDR1 GTSNPN, CDR2 SVGIG (reference sequence). CDR3 sequence (DNA): TGTGCCTGGAGGGTCCCGAGACAGGGGGCTCCCCAGCATTTT. This encodes CAWRVPRQGAPQHF. The whole variable domain, filled in from reference TRBV30 and TRBJ1-5, reads SQTIHQWPATLVQPVGSPLSLECTVEGTSNPNLYWYRQAAGRGLQLLFYSVGIGQISSEVPQNLSASRPQDRQFILSSKKLLLSDSGFYLCAWRVPRQGAPQHFGDGTRLSIL.

This clonotype was picked up a small number of times. The chain carries TRBV7-2 and TRBJ2-3; TRBD2 agrees at 8 bases. With V trimmed by 5 bases and J by 4 bases, 11 bases remained unmatched. Germline loops: CDR1 SGHTA, CDR2 FQGNSA. The CDR3 has 16 amino acids. This chain's CDR3 is CASSQDASGGADTQYF. CDR3 coding DNA: TGTGCCAGCAGCCAGGATGCAAGCGGGGGTGCAGATACGCAGTATTTT.

V and J are TRBV14 and TRBJ2-7; the match to TRBD2 covers 9 bases. The J call may be incorrect, as the DNA end agrees better with TRBJ2-5. CDR1 and CDR2 from the germline V gene are SGHDN and FVKESK. The CDR3 has 17 amino acids. The CDR3 loop is CASSQVAGLASSQTQYF. The CDR3 region has the DNA TGTGCCAGCAGCCAAGTCGCGGGACTAGCCTCTTCGCAGACCCAGTACTTC.

This clonotype has just a few counts. V usage is TRBV5-6 and J usage is TRBJ2-7; 7 positions match TRBD2. The CDR3 loop spans 13 amino acids. CDR1 SGHDT and CDR2 YYEEEE come from the germline V gene. V lost 5 bases, J lost 5 bases, and 7 bases stayed unmatched. The CDR3 sequence is CASRRTSLHEQYF. DNA of the CDR3: TGTGCCAGCAGGCGGACTAGTTTGCACGAGCAGTACTTC.

The J gene is TRBJ1-4, the V gene TRBV20-1, with D uncertain. Trimming cost V 3 bases and J 5 bases, with 19 bases left between them. The CDR3 runs 16 residues. Germline-derived CDR1 and CDR2 are DFQATT and SNEGSKA (reference sequence). CDR3 amino acids: CSASMGSIMGNEKLFF. The CDR3 DNA reads as TGCAGTGCTAGTATGGGATCCATAATGGGGAATGAAAAACTGTTTTTT.

The chain recombines TRBV12-5 with TRBJ1-2; the D is unclear. The germline V gene encodes CDR1 LGHNT and CDR2 FRNRAP. Between the trimmed V and J ends, which lost 5 bases and 8 bases, there was a span of 12 bases. The CDR3 consists of 12 residues. CDR3 amino acids: CASGIAGYGYTF. The CDR3 nucleotides read TGTGCTAGTGGTATCGCCGGCTACGGCTACACCTTC.

V and J are TRBV7-9 and TRBJ2-3; D unclear. The CDR3 sequence is 14 residues long. V gave up 2 bases and J gave up 3 bases, with 9 bases separating them. From germline, CDR1 is SEHNR and CDR2 FQNEAQ (reference sequence). This chain's CDR3 is CASSLILGTDTQYF. CDR3 nucleotides: TGTGCCAGCAGCTTAATTTTGGGTACAGATACGCAGTATTTT.

This clonotype was found a few times. The J gene is TRBJ2-1, the V gene TRBV27, with D perhaps matching TRBD1 (6 bases). This CDR3 is built from 14 residues. V was pared by 5 bases and J by 6 bases, with 14 bases between. Germline assignment: CDR1 MNHEY and CDR2 SMNVEV (reference sequence). For the CDR3, the DNA is TGTGCCAGCAGTCCCTGGACAGACCCCAATGAGCAGTTCTTC. Translating gives CASSPWTDPNEQFF.

The rearrangement links TRBV20-1 to TRBJ2-3, with D perhaps matching TRBD1 (6 bases). CDR1 and CDR2 (germline): DFQATT, SNEGSKA (reference sequence). Trimming removed 6 bases from V and 2 bases from J, with 15 bases in between. The CDR3 runs to 14 residues. The CDR3 region has the DNA TGCAGTGCATTCCCACAGGGTCACACAGATACGCAGTATTTT. This gives the protein CSAFPQGHTDTQYF.

Points on this clonotype: An end of the junction does not agree with germline; a read error may underlie this. This chain links TRBV25-1 with TRBJ1-6; 7 bases fit TRBD1. The CDR3 loop spans 17 amino acids. Germline values: CDR1 MGHDK, CDR2 SYGVNS. The CDR3 here is CASSDRQGSSYNSPPHF. The CDR3 coding sequence is TGTGCCAGCAGTGACAGACAGGGCAGCTCCTATAATTCACCCCCCCACTTT.

The genes are TRBV6-1 and TRBJ2-2, with TRBD2 matching over 8 bases. Germline V CDR1 and CDR2: MNHNS, SASEGT. V lost 4 bases to trimming and J lost 4 bases; unmatched junction nucleotides: 5. The CDR3 spans 15 residues. CDR3 nucleotide sequence: TGTGCCAGCAGTGCCCTCGGGGGGGGCACCGGGGAGCTGTTTTTT. Protein sequence: CASSALGGGTGELFF.

The table lists this clonotype with many counts. V is TRBV12-3 or TRBV12-4 and J is TRBJ2-1; 7 positions agree with TRBD1. The CDR3 has 14 residues. Trimming took 6 bases from V and 4 from J; bases not matched to a gene: 6. CDR3 loop: CASRPGQRYNEQFF. Here the CDR3 DNA reads TGTGCCAGCAGACCGGGACAGAGATACAATGAGCAGTTCTTC.

The gene calls are TRBV20-1 and TRBJ1-5; D gene ambiguous. Germline V lookup: CDR1 DFQATT, CDR2 SNEGSKA (reference sequence). V was trimmed by 6 bases and J by 8 bases, leaving 17 bases between them. This CDR3 is built from 13 residues. This chain's CDR3 is CSAGPRDREPQHF. The CDR3 DNA is TGCAGTGCCGGACCAAGAGATCGGGAGCCCCAGCATTTT.

This clonotype was counted many times. The V and J genes are TRBV12-3 or TRBV12-4 and TRBJ2-4; perhaps TRBD2 as D (5 bases). Trimming pared 6 bases from V and 7 bases from J, leaving 10 bases between. This CDR3 is 12 amino acids long. As DNA, the CDR3 is TGTGCCAGCAGCCCCTCGGGGAACATTCAGTACTTC. Translated, it gives CASSPSGNIQYF.